The rows below give T cell receptor delta chains drawn from one sample of a study of gammadelta T cells in human blood. TCRdb re-identified clones in the RT-PCR reads via CATT. Of more than 650 delta-chain clones listed, over 55% are singletons. Material: Vgamma9Vdelta2 gamma-delta T cells from cord blood. The origin of the receptors is a newborn. Both conserved end residues are part of each CDR3. A D gene is named only where the DNA matches it firmly. Some rows have no size entry. The others give once, few or many, or a class for an expanded clone.

abundance	v_gene	j_gene	d_gene	CDR3nt	CDR3aa
large	TRDV2	TRDJ3	-	TGTGCCTGTGACACCTGGGGATCGAGCTCCTGGGACACCCGACAGATGTTTTTC	CACDTWGSSSWDTRQMFF
large	TRDV2	TRDJ3	TRDD3	TGTGCCTGTGACACGACTGGGGGATTAGGAGGTTCCTGGGACACCCGACAGATGTTTTTC	CACDTTGGLGGSWDTRQMFF
large	TRDV2	TRDJ3	TRDD3	TGTGCCTGTGACTCGGCTGGGGGATTCGGCTGGGACACCCGACAGATGTTTTTC	CACDSAGGFGWDTRQMFF
-	TRDV2	TRDJ3	TRDD3	TGTGCCTGTGACCCTATCCTTACTGGGGGATACTCCTGGGACACTCGACAGATGTTTTTC	CACDPILTGGYSWDTRQMFF
medium-sized	TRDV2	TRDJ3	TRDD3	TGTGCCTGTGACAGGGGATACGCGTTTTGGGACACCCGACAGATGTTTTTC	CACDRGYAFWDTRQMFF
once	TRDV2	TRDJ3	TRDD3	TGTGCCTGTGACAGCCTGGGGGAGTCCTGGGACACTCGACAGATGTTTTTC	CACDSLGESWDTRQMFF
large	TRDV2	TRDJ1	-	TGTGCCTGTGACACCCGACGCCCTCTGATACGGAAAACCGATAAACTCATCTTT	CACDTRRPLIRKTDKLIF
hyperexpanded	TRDV2	TRDJ2	TRDD3	TGTGCCTGTGACACCGTGGGGGATACAGCACAACTCTTCTTT	CACDTVGDTAQLFF
medium-sized	TRDV2	TRDJ3	TRDD3	TGTGCCTGTGACCGTACTGGGGGGCCCAGCTCCTGGGACACCCGACAGATGTTTTTC	CACDRTGGPSSWDTRQMFF
large	TRDV2	TRDJ3	TRDD3	TGTGCCTGTGACTGGGGGAGCTCCTGGGACACCCGACAGATGTTTTTC	CACDWGSSWDTRQMFF
few	TRDV2	TRDJ2	TRDD3	TGTGCCTGTGACAACTGGGGGATAACAGCACAACTCTTCTTT	CACDNWGITAQLFF
medium-sized	TRDV2	TRDJ1	TRDD3	TGTGCCTGTGACACCGCAGACTGGGGGATAAATGGGGGCGATAAACTCATCTTT	CACDTADWGINGGDKLIF
large	TRDV2	TRDJ3	TRDD3	TGTGCCTGTGACACTGGGGGATACCACTCCTGGGACACCCGACAGATGTTTTTC	CACDTGGYHSWDTRQMFF
hyperexpanded	TRDV2	TRDJ1	TRDD3	TGTGCCTGTGACACGCGTGGGGGATCCCCCGATAAACTCATCTTT	CACDTRGGSPDKLIF
medium-sized	TRDV2	TRDJ3	TRDD3	TGTGCCTGTGACTTACTGGGGGCTAGCTCCTGGGACACCCGACAGATGTTTTTC	CACDLLGASSWDTRQMFF
large	TRDV2	TRDJ3	TRDD3	TGTGCCTGTGACAAAATCACTGGGGGATACTTCTCCTGGGACACCCGACAGATGTTTTTC	CACDKITGGYFSWDTRQMFF
-	TRDV2	TRDJ1	TRDD3	TGTGCCTGTGACACCTGGGGGATACATAAACTCATCTTT	CACDTWGIHKLIF
large	TRDV2	TRDJ2	TRDD3	TGTGCCTGTGACCCTCTGGGGGTCACAGCACAACTCTTCTTT	CACDPLGVTAQLFF
large	TRDV1	TRDJ1	-	TGTGCTCTTGGGGAACGGATTCTCACCGATAAACTCATCTTT	CALGERILTDKLIF
medium-sized	TRDV2	TRDJ1	TRDD3	TGTGCCTGTGACAAGTGGGGGATACTCGACGATAAACTCATCTTT	CACDKWGILDDKLIF
large	TRDV2	TRDJ3	TRDD3	TGTGCCTGTGACCCCTTACTGGGGGATCGTCCCTGGGACACCCGACAGATGTTTTTC	CACDPLLGDRPWDTRQMFF
large	TRDV2	TRDJ1	TRDD3	TGTGCCTGTGACAGTACTGGGGGTCCCGGAACCGATAAACTCATCTTT	CACDSTGGPGTDKLIF
hyperexpanded	TRDV2	TRDJ3	TRDD3	TGTGCCTGTGATCCTTTATGGGGGATACGCTCCTGGGACACCCGACAGATGTTTTTC	CACDPLWGIRSWDTRQMFF
-	TRDV2	TRDJ3	TRDD3	TGTGCCTGTGACACCGTGGCTGGGGGATATGGGACCTGGGACACTCGACAGATGTTTTTC	CACDTVAGGYGTWDTRQMFF
hyperexpanded	TRDV2	TRDJ1	TRDD3	TGTGCCTGTGACACTGGGGGATATAAACTCATCTTT	CACDTGGYKLIF
-	TRDV2	TRDJ3	TRDD3	TGTGCCTCTGACAGCCTGGGGGAGTCCTGGGACACCCGACAGATGTTTTTC	CASDSLGESWDTRQMFF
large	TRDV2	TRDJ3	TRDD3	TGTGCCTGTGACACACTACTGGGGGACCCCAAGGCGTCCTGGGACACCCGACAGATGTTTTTC	CACDTLLGDPKASWDTRQMFF
-	TRDV2	TRDJ3	TRDD3	TGTGCCTGTGACACAAGGGCGTACTGGGGGATCACCTGGGACACCCGACAGATGTTTTTC	CACDTRAYWGITWDTRQMFF
large	TRDV2	TRDJ3	TRDD3	TGTGCCTGTGACGTACTGGGGGATTCCGACGGCGGCTGGGACACCCGACAGATGTTTTTC	CACDVLGDSDGGWDTRQMFF
hyperexpanded	TRDV2	TRDJ3	-	TGTGCCTGTGACACCGCGGGGAGCTCCTGGGACACCCGACAGATGTTTTTC	CACDTAGSSWDTRQMFF
-	TRDV2	TRDJ3	TRDD3	TGTGCCTGTGACACCTGGGGGATGCCTCGCTCCTGGGACATTCGACAGATGTTTTTC	CACDTWGMPRSWDIRQMFF
large	TRDV2	TRDJ3	TRDD3	TGTGCCTGTGACACCTGGGGGATGCCTCGCTCCTGGGACACCCGACAGATGTTTTTC	CACDTWGMPRSWDTRQMFF
-	TRDV2	TRDJ3	TRDD3	TGTGCCTGTGACAGGGGGCTGTACTGGGGATACGCCAGCTCCTGGGACACCCGACAGATGTTTTTC	CACDRGLYWGYASSWDTRQMFF
large	TRDV2	TRDJ3	TRDD3	TGTGCCTGTGACACAAGGGCGTACTGGGGGAGCTCCTGGGACACCCGACAGATGTTTTTC	CACDTRAYWGSSWDTRQMFF
large	TRDV2	TRDJ2	TRDD3	TGTGCCTGTGACACCGTGGTGGGGGATAAGGCTTTGACAGCACAACTCTTCTTT	CACDTVVGDKALTAQLFF
-	TRDV2	TRDJ3	TRDD3	TGTGCCTGTGACACCTGGGGATACTGGGACACTCGACAGATGTTTTTC	CACDTWGYWDTRQMFF
medium-sized	TRDV2	TRDJ2	TRDD3	TGTGCCTGTGACAAGGGGGGGATCAGGGGGACTTTGACAGCACAACTCTTCTTT	CACDKGGIRGTLTAQLFF
large	TRDV2	TRDJ1	-	TGTGCCTGTCGTATCGCCGATAAACTCATCTTT	CACRIADKLIF
large	TRDV2	TRDJ1	-	TGTGCCTGTCGGGTCGCCGATAAACTCATCTTT	CACRVADKLIF